Below, 23 T cell receptor beta chains from the same sample are listed, as sequenced in a study of a mutant IDH1 vaccine in newly diagnosed glioma. Time point noted: week 5, during vaccination. In every dose of vaccine, 300 ug of mutant IDH1 20-mer peptide was given alongside topical imiquimod. The table came from immunoSEQ multiplex PCR; TCRdb's copy has only in-frame clones and leaves some out. The sample comprises over 50,000 clones, approximately 90% of which are singletons, and about 4.6% rests with the top ten. The antigens of these receptors remain unknown. The sample here was PBMCs, taken from a glioma patient whose treatment included an IDH1 peptide vaccine. The receptors stem from a woman between 40 and 50 years old with glioma.

The chain employs TRBV7-2 and TRBJ2-5; D possibly uses TRBD1 or TRBD2 (5 bases each). The CDR3 loop spans 15 amino acids. CDR1 and CDR2 (germline): SGHTA, FQGNSA. V lost 1 base, J lost 4 bases, and 13 bases lay in between. The CDR3 region is CASSLDRLRGETQYF. DNA of the CDR3: TGTGCCAGCAGCTTAGATAGGTTGAGGGGAGAGACCCAGTACTTC. The variable domain in full, with the rest retrieved from reference TRBV7-2 and TRBJ2-5, is GAGVSQSPSNKVTEKGKDVELRCDPISGHTALYWYRQSLGQGLEFLIYFQGNSAPDKSGLPSDRFSAERTGGSVSTLTIQRTQQEDSAVYLCASSLDRLRGETQYFGPGTRLLVL.

J is TRBJ2-7 and V is TRBV11-2; perhaps TRBD1 as D (6 bases). The germline V gene encodes CDR1 SGHAT and CDR2 FQNNGV. V was shortened by 6 bases and J by 6 bases, with 15 bases between the two germline ends. The CDR3 extends over 13 amino acids. CDR3 bases: TGTGCCAGCAGTCGGAATACAGGGCCCGAGCAGTACTTC. Its translation is CASSRNTGPEQYF.

This chain links TRBV13 with TRBJ2-7; D possibly corresponds to TRBD1 (6 bases). The ends were cut back, 3 bases at V and 6 bases at J, with 18 bases in the middle. Germline lookup yields CDR1 PRHDT and CDR2 FYEKMQ (reference sequence). The CDR3 consists of 15 residues. CDR3 region: CASSFAQKGVGEQYF. The CDR3 DNA follows: TGTGCCAGCAGCTTCGCGCAGAAGGGGGTAGGCGAGCAGTACTTC.

The chain couples TRBV6-5 to TRBJ1-2, with D possibly being TRBD1 (6 bases). V was trimmed by 6 bases and J by 2 bases, leaving 13 bases between them. The CDR3 has 14 residues. Germline CDR1 is MNHEY and CDR2 is SVGAGI. CDR3: CASRTGGSNYGYTF. The DNA of the CDR3 is TGTGCCAGCAGGACCGGGGGCTCGAACTATGGCTACACCTTC.

The rearrangement joins TRBV7-2 to TRBJ1-2, with D perhaps TRBD1 (6 bases). The CDR3 spans 17 residues. The germline V gene encodes CDR1 SGHTA and CDR2 FQGNSA. Trimming pared 1 base from V and 5 bases from J, leaving 20 bases between. The CDR3 region is CASSLDGVGARGYGYTF. In DNA form, the CDR3 reads TGTGCCAGCAGCTTAGATGGAGTGGGCGCTAGGGGGTATGGCTACACCTTC. The full variable domain, in which reference TRBV7-2 and TRBJ1-2 provide the parts outside the CDR3, is GAGVSQSPSNKVTEKGKDVELRCDPISGHTALYWYRQSLGQGLEFLIYFQGNSAPDKSGLPSDRFSAERTGGSVSTLTIQRTQQEDSAVYLCASSLDGVGARGYGYTFGSGTRLTVV.

The rearrangement joins TRBV6-5 to TRBJ2-7; tentatively, D is TRBD1 or TRBD2 (5 bases each). The CDR3 has 14 amino acids. The germline V and J ends were trimmed by 3 bases and 2 bases, with 11 bases remaining between them. Germline-derived CDR1 and CDR2 are MNHEY and SVGAGI. The CDR3 here is CASSYGGTPYEQYF. CDR3 bases: TGTGCCAGCAGTTATGGGGGAACCCCCTACGAGCAGTACTTC.

This chain links TRBV19 with TRBJ2-1, with D possibly TRBD1 on 6 matching bases. From germline, CDR1 is LNHDA and CDR2 SQIVND (reference sequence). The V gene lost 8 bases and the J gene lost 9 bases, with 11 bases spanning the gap. This CDR3 spans 11 amino acids. The CDR3 nucleotides are TGTGCCAGTTCAGGGGTGGGTGAGCAGTTCTTC. This gives the protein CASSGVGEQFF.

This chain connects TRBV21-1 to TRBJ2-7; TRBD1, as called in the table, went unchecked against the DNA. TRBV21-1 is a listed pseudogene. This CDR3 is built from 19 residues. This CDR3 is CASSIEGSNGTVVGGEQYF. CDR3 in DNA: TGTGCCAGCAGCATAGAAGGTTCCAACGGGACAGTCGTTGGGGGCGAGCAGTACTTC.

This chain uses TRBV10-1 with TRBJ2-2, with 14 bases that match TRBD2. The CDR3 is 18 residues long. Germline loops: CDR1 WNHNN, CDR2 SYGVQD (reference sequence). The V segment lost 4 bases and the J segment 1 base; nucleotides outside the gene matches: 5. The CDR3 protein is CASSGVGTSGRNTGELFF. The CDR3 nucleotides read TGCGCCAGCAGTGGAGTGGGGACTAGCGGGAGGAACACCGGGGAGCTGTTTTTT.

The chain links TRBV2 to TRBJ2-3, with a weak D call TRBD2 (7 bases). Germline V gene sequence: CDR1 SNHLY, CDR2 FYNNEI. The CDR3 runs to 16 residues. V was pared by 4 bases and J by 0 bases, with 14 bases between. The CDR3 region has the DNA TGTGCCAGCAGTGTGAGGGGGGGACGAAGCACAGATACGCAGTATTTT. Translated, it gives CASSVRGGRSTDTQYF.

V usage is TRBV5-1 and J usage is TRBJ1-1; D may be TRBD1 (6 bases). In germline, CDR1 is SGHRS, CDR2 YFSETQ. The CDR3 is made up of 16 amino acids. Trimming stripped 1 base from V and 4 bases from J, with 17 bases between. CDR3 bases: TGCGCCAGCAGCTTGTCGGGATGGGGGGCTGGCACTGAAGCTTTCTTT. Residues: CASSLSGWGAGTEAFF.

The sample holds one count of this clone. The chain employs TRBV5-1 and TRBJ2-5; no clear D. The germline CDR1 and CDR2 sequences are SGHRS and YFSETQ. The CDR3 has 13 amino acids. Trimming left V 4 bases short and J 3 bases short, with 10 bases between. CDR3 coding DNA: TGCGCCAGCAGCACGAACAGAGAAGAGACCCAGTACTTC. It specifies CASSTNREETQYF.

The V gene is TRBV6-5, the J gene TRBJ1-2; possible D gene TRBD1, 5 bases. V lost 7 bases and J 4 bases, leaving 22 bases between the germline ends. CDR1 and CDR2 from the germline V gene are MNHEY and SVGAGI. This CDR3 comprises 16 residues. CDR3 region: CASNYPTDLVFYGYTF. Written as DNA, the CDR3 is TGTGCCAGCAATTATCCGACAGACTTAGTCTTCTATGGCTACACCTTC.

CDR3 DNA: TGTGCCAGCTCCCCCCCTAACTCCTACGAGCAGTACTTC. It yields the protein CASSPPNSYEQYF. The chain employs TRBV13 and TRBJ2-7; no reliable D call. Trimming stripped 8 bases from V and 0 bases from J, with 11 bases between. Germline lookup yields CDR1 PRHDT and CDR2 FYEKMQ (reference sequence). The CDR3 is 13 amino acids.

This clone was recorded only once. This chain uses TRBV29-1 with TRBJ2-3; D possibly corresponds to TRBD2 (5 bases). Per germline, CDR1 SQVTM and CDR2 ANQGSEA. Trimming took off 2 bases at V and 8 bases at J, with 14 bases between the two ends. This CDR3 is 13 amino acids long. The CDR3 region is CSVERLAAVTQYF. The CDR3 DNA sequence: TGCAGCGTTGAACGTCTAGCAGCAGTTACGCAGTATTTT.

The chain couples TRBV7-9 to TRBJ2-1; 16 bases align to TRBD2. The CDR3 extends over 15 amino acids. Germline V gene lookup returns CDR1 SEHNR and CDR2 FQNEAQ (reference sequence). J was trimmed by 7 bases and V by 4 bases; bases with no gene match: 1. The CDR3 DNA sequence: TGTGCCAGCAGCTCGGGACTAGCGGGAGGGAATGAGCAGTTCTTC. It specifies CASSSGLAGGNEQFF.

The CDR3 DNA reads TGTGCCAGCAGCTTAGGGCTGGTAGGGAACGAGCAGTACTTC. Its translation: CASSLGLVGNEQYF. The chain uses TRBV5-4 and TRBJ2-7, with unresolved D. V shed 2 bases and J shed 5 bases, with 14 bases lying between them. Germline V CDR1 and CDR2: SGHNT, YYREEE (reference sequence). The CDR3 spans 14 residues.

This sequence joins TRBV29-1 and TRBJ2-7; perhaps D is TRBD1 or TRBD2 (5 bases each). Deletions cut 7 bases from V and 0 bases from J, with 16 bases between. This CDR3 region has 14 residues. The V gene's germline CDR1 is SQVTM and CDR2 ANQGSEA. The CDR3 reads CSATWAGSSYEQYF. The CDR3, as DNA: TGCAGCGCCACCTGGGCAGGGAGCTCCTACGAGCAGTACTTC.

V gene TRBV6-1 combines with J gene TRBJ2-1; 10 bases agree with TRBD2. The CDR3 totals 15 residues. V shed 6 bases and J 3 bases; nucleotides not matched to a gene: 5. CDR1 and CDR2 (germline): MNHNS, SASEGT. CDR3 in amino acids: CASREGLASYNEQFF. The CDR3 DNA follows: TGTGCCAGCAGGGAGGGACTAGCGAGCTACAATGAGCAGTTCTTC.

The J gene is TRBJ2-3, the V gene TRBV29-1; D unresolved. Germline CDR1 SQVTM, CDR2 ANQGSEA. The CDR3 length is 13 residues. V lost 7 bases and J lost 3, with 14 bases in between. The chain's CDR3 is CSGGGTLTDTQYF. The CDR3, as DNA: TGCAGCGGGGGTGGTACCCTTACAGATACGCAGTATTTT.

The rearrangement uses TRBV5-4 and TRBJ1-4; a weak D match, TRBD1 (5 bases). The CDR3 has 14 residues. Trimming took 2 bases from V and 1 from J, leaving 6 bases between them. Looked up from germline, CDR1 is SGHNT and CDR2 is YYREEE (reference sequence). The CDR3 sequence is CASSFGGTNEKLFF. The DNA of the CDR3 is TGTGCCAGCAGCTTTGGGGGAACTAATGAAAAACTGTTTTTT.

The genes are TRBV5-1 and TRBJ2-5; 7 positions match TRBD1. Germline trimming cut 4 bases from V and 2 bases from J; bases unmatched to any gene: 5. Per germline, CDR1 SGHRS and CDR2 YFSETQ. This CDR3 is built from 14 residues. The CDR3 nucleotides read TGCGCCAGCAGCAGGGGACAGAGGCAAGAGACCCAGTACTTC. Protein sequence: CASSRGQRQETQYF.

This clone was observed a handful of times. V is TRBV7-6 and J is TRBJ2-5, with D uncertain. The germline V gene has CDR1 SGHVS and CDR2 FNYEAQ. Trimming took off 2 bases at V and 5 bases at J, with 6 bases between the two ends. The CDR3 consists of 12 residues. The CDR3 loop reads CASSLIRETQYF. The CDR3 coding sequence is TGTGCCAGCAGCTTAATACGGGAGACCCAGTACTTC.